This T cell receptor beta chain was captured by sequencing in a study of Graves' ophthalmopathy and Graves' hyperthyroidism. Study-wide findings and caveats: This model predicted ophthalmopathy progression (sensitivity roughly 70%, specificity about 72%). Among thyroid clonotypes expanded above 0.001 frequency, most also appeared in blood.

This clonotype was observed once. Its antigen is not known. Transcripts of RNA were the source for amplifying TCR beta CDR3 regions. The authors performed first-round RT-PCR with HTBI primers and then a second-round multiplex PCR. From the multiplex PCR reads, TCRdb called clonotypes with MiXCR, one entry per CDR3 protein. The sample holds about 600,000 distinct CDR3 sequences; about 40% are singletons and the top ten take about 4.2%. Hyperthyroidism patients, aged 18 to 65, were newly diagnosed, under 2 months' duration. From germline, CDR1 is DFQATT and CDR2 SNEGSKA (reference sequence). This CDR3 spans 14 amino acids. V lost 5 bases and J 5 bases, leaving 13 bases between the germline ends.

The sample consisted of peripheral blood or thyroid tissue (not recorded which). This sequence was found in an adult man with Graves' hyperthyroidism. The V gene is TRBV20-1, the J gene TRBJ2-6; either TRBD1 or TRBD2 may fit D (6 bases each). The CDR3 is CSASKGGWANVLTF. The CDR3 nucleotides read TGCAGTGCTTCTAAGGGGGGCTGGGCCAACGTCCTGACTTTC.